Below, 8 T cell receptor beta chains from the same sample are listed, as sequenced in a study of Ad26.COV2.S vaccination and SARS-CoV-2 variants. Assay used: immunoSEQ multiplex PCR; TCRdb lists only in-frame clones, some missing. The table has fewer than 800,000 clones, 70% to 90% seen once. Described treatment: some 20 received Ad26.COV2.S at low or high dose, single or two shots; about 5 received placebo; per-sample allocation not given. All samples were drawn on day 63, counting from the first vaccine or placebo injection. This material consisted of peripheral blood, taken in a trial of Ad26.COV2.S vaccine versus placebo. The receptors were sampled from a person aged 18-60 years who received the Ad26.COV2.S COVID-19 vaccine or a placebo.

The V and J genes are TRBV3-1 (or the pseudogene TRBV3-2) and TRBJ2-2; D ambiguous. Trimming shortened V by 0 bases and J by 3 bases, and 5 bases separated the two germline ends. The CDR3 has 14 amino acids. Germline values: CDR1 LGHDT, CDR2 YNNKEL (reference sequence). In DNA form, the CDR3 reads TGTGCCAGCAGCCAAGATCTGCACACCGGGGAGCTGTTTTTT. This encodes CASSQDLHTGELFF.

The chain's CDR3 is CASSYIGTEAFF. The DNA for the CDR3 is TGTGCCAGCAGTTACATTGGAACTGAAGCTTTCTTT. This chain uses TRBV6-2 or TRBV6-3 with TRBJ1-1; D gene uncertain. CDR3 length: 12 residues. The V gene lost 2 bases and the J gene lost 5 bases, with 6 bases spanning the gap. Germline lookup yields CDR1 MNHEY and CDR2 SVGEGT.

The gene calls are TRBV12-3 or TRBV12-4 and TRBJ2-7; 7 positions agree with TRBD2. Trimming at V came to 4 bases and at J to 2 bases, leaving 2 bases not matched to a gene. The CDR3 loop spans 13 amino acids. The CDR3 loop is CASSWGGAYEQYF. In nucleotides, the CDR3 is TGTGCCAGCAGTTGGGGGGGAGCCTACGAGCAGTACTTC.

The rearrangement joins TRBV30 to TRBJ2-1; TRBD1 matches 9 bases. After removal of 5 bases from V and 5 bases from J, the junction contained 10 bases not matched to a gene. This CDR3 has 15 amino acids. The V gene's germline CDR1 is GTSNPN and CDR2 SVGIG (reference sequence). The CDR3 DNA sequence: TGTGCCTGGGGAGAGGGGACAGGGAACCACAATGAGCAGTTCTTC. Protein product: CAWGEGTGNHNEQFF.

In its sample, this clone was seen once. V is TRBV13 and J is TRBJ2-2; D not resolved. This CDR3 is 13 amino acids long. Germline V CDR1 and CDR2: PRHDT, FYEKMQ (reference sequence). V was shortened by 1 base and J by 6 bases, with 6 bases between the two germline ends. The chain's CDR3 is CASSLVTAGELFF. Written as DNA, the CDR3 is TGTGCCAGCAGCTTAGTTACGGCCGGGGAGCTGTTTTTT.

The chain uses TRBV29-1 and TRBJ1-5; D is uncertain. Trimming left V 0 bases short and J 7 bases short, with 7 bases between. The germline gives CDR1 SQVTM, CDR2 ANQGSEA. The CDR3 has 12 residues. The CDR3 bases are TGCAGCGTTGAAGATACGGGGCAGCCCCAGCATTTT. This encodes CSVEDTGQPQHF. Supplemented by reference TRBV29-1 and TRBJ1-5, the full variable domain reads SAVISQKPSRDICQRGTSLTIQCQVDSQVTMMFWYRQQPGQSLTLIATANQGSEATYESGFVIDKFPISRPNLTFSTLTVSNMSPEDSSIYLCSVEDTGQPQHFGDGTRLSIL.

V is TRBV18 and J is TRBJ2-2; no clear D. The germline V gene has CDR1 KGHSH and CDR2 LQKENI. Trimming pared 3 bases from V and 4 bases from J, leaving 3 bases between. This CDR3 has 12 residues. The CDR3 sequence is CASSPVTGELFF. DNA of the CDR3: TGTGCCAGCTCACCCGTCACCGGGGAGCTGTTTTTT.

The chain combines TRBV29-1 with TRBJ2-5; 16 bases are a match to TRBD2. CDR3 length: 16 residues. J gave up 4 bases and V 6 bases, and 8 bases lay outside the gene matches. CDR1 SQVTM and CDR2 ANQGSEA come from the germline V gene. CDR3 residues: CSVKPGTSGRGETQYF. The CDR3 DNA reads TGCAGCGTAAAACCCGGGACTAGCGGGAGGGGAGAGACCCAGTACTTC. The entire variable domain, with the rest obtained from reference TRBV29-1 and TRBJ2-5, is as follows: SAVISQKPSRDICQRGTSLTIQCQVDSQVTMMFWYRQQPGQSLTLIATANQGSEATYESGFVIDKFPISRPNLTFSTLTVSNMSPEDSSIYLCSVKPGTSGRGETQYFGPGTRLLVL.